Below are 19 T cell receptor beta chains sequenced from a single sample in a study of blood T cell repertoires in COVID-19. The data were produced by immunoSEQ multiplex PCR, yet TCRdb's version contains in-frame clones alone and is incomplete. The sample carries under 200,000 clones, over 70% recorded once. Sequencing used peripheral blood. The source of these receptors is a woman aged 70 to 79 who had recovered from COVID-19.

The chain uses TRBV28 and TRBJ1-2, with D unclear. The V end was cut by 2 bases, the J end by 4 bases, with 11 bases between. Per the germline V gene, CDR1 is MDHEN and CDR2 is SYDVKM. This CDR3 has 14 residues. The CDR3 spells CASSLRSGGYGYTF. DNA for the CDR3: TGTGCCAGCAGTTTAAGGAGCGGCGGCTATGGCTACACCTTC.

The chain combines TRBV10-3 with TRBJ2-7, with TRBD1 matching 10 bases. Trimming cost V 2 bases and J 6 bases; bases outside gene matches: 1. Germline assignment: CDR1 ENHRY and CDR2 SYGVKD. The CDR3 has 13 amino acids. CDR3 nucleotides: TGTGCCATCAGTGAGGGACAGGGGGGCGAGCAGTACTTC. Encoded protein: CAISEGQGGEQYF.

This chain connects TRBV10-3 to TRBJ2-5; TRBD2 matches at 9 bases. CDR1 is ENHRY, CDR2 SYGVKD, per germline. Trimming cost V 10 bases and J 4 bases; bases outside gene matches: 13. The CDR3 runs to 15 residues. The CDR3 loop reads CATQGSGSLGETQYF. CDR3 DNA: TGTGCCACCCAAGGTAGCGGGAGCCTTGGAGAGACCCAGTACTTC.

V is TRBV5-8 and J is TRBJ2-5; TRBD2 matches at 7 bases. The germline CDR1 and CDR2 sequences are SGHTS and YDEGEE. CDR3 length: 15 residues. V lost 4 bases to trimming and J lost 5 bases; unmatched junction nucleotides: 11. Here the CDR3 DNA reads TGTGCCAGCAGCGCCCGCCAAGCGGGGCAGGAGACCCAGTACTTC. As protein: CASSARQAGQETQYF. Variable domain in full (rest from reference TRBV5-8 and TRBJ2-5): EAGVTQSPTHLIKTRGQQATLRCSPISGHTSVYWYQQALGLGLQFLLWYDEGEERNRGNFPPRFSGRQFPNYSSELNVNALELEDSALYLCASSARQAGQETQYFGPGTRLLVL.

V gene TRBV27 combines with J gene TRBJ1-1, with D tentatively TRBD1 (5 bases). Per the germline V gene, CDR1 is MNHEY and CDR2 is SMNVEV (reference sequence). CDR3 size: 14 residues. V was pared by 5 bases and J by 4 bases, with 14 bases between. CDR3 protein: CASSLAGWVTEAFF. CDR3 coding DNA: TGTGCCAGCAGTCTGGCAGGGTGGGTCACTGAAGCTTTCTTT.

The V and J genes are TRBV2 and TRBJ1-4; no clear D gene. Germline CDR1 is SNHLY and CDR2 is FYNNEI. V lost 5 bases, J lost 7 bases, and 11 bases lay in between. The CDR3 is made up of 13 amino acids. CDR3 protein: CASSLQTGEKLFF. The CDR3 bases are TGTGCCAGCAGTCTACAGACCGGTGAAAAACTGTTTTTT. The entire variable domain, with the rest obtained from reference TRBV2 and TRBJ1-4, is as follows: EPEVTQTPSHQVTQMGQEVILRCVPISNHLYFYWYRQILGQKVEFLVSFYNNEISEKSEIFDDQFSVERPDGSNFTLKIRSTKLEDSAMYFCASSLQTGEKLFFGSGTQLSVL.

The CDR3: CASGRRTGWDQPQHF. In DNA, the CDR3 is TGTGCCAGCGGCCGACGGACAGGGTGGGATCAGCCCCAGCATTTT. V usage is TRBV28 and J usage is TRBJ1-5, with 8 bases aligning to TRBD1. Germline lookup yields CDR1 MDHEN and CDR2 SYDVKM. The CDR3 consists of 15 residues. Trimming removed 8 bases from V and 5 bases from J; junction bases left unmatched: 11.

V is TRBV6-6 and J is TRBJ1-1, with D unclear. V dropped 5 bases and J dropped 0 bases, with 13 bases sitting between them. CDR3 length: 15 amino acids. CDR1 MNHNY and CDR2 SVGAGI come from the germline V gene (reference sequence). DNA of the CDR3: TGTGCCAGCAGTGCCCCTGAGGCCCTGAACACTGAAGCTTTCTTT. This gives the protein CASSAPEALNTEAFF.

The chain is built from TRBV6-1 and TRBJ2-3, with TRBD2 matching 9 bases. The germline CDR1 and CDR2 sequences are MNHNS and SASEGT. The CDR3 is 20 amino acids. J gave up 2 bases and V 2 bases, and 17 bases lay outside the gene matches. The CDR3 nucleotides are TGTGCCAGCAGTGAAACCTTCACGACTTCTAGCGGGACTCCCACAGATACGCAGTATTTT. Encoded protein: CASSETFTTSSGTPTDTQYF.

This CDR3 is CAWSEDRGTGELFF. CDR3 bases: TGTGCCTGGAGTGAGGACAGGGGGACCGGGGAGCTGTTTTTT. The gene calls are TRBV30 and TRBJ2-2, with 10 bases lining up with TRBD1. This CDR3 spans 14 amino acids. The germline V gene encodes CDR1 GTSNPN and CDR2 SVGIG (reference sequence). Losses at the gene ends were 1 base for V and 5 bases for J; bases not matched to a gene: 1.

V usage is TRBV5-1 and J usage is TRBJ1-3; no definite D call. There are 16 residues in the CDR3. V was clipped by 5 bases and J by 0 bases, with 15 bases between them. Germline CDR1 is SGHRS and CDR2 is YFSETQ. CDR3 residues: CASSHTLAVSGNTIYF. The CDR3 nucleotides are TGCGCCAGCAGTCACACACTGGCGGTCTCTGGAAACACCATATATTTT.

A single count supports this clone. This sequence joins TRBV7-3 and TRBJ2-1; D is possibly TRBD1 (6 bases). There are 15 residues in the CDR3. Trimming shortened V by 0 bases and J by 0 bases, and 6 bases separated the two germline ends. The germline gives CDR1 SGHTA, CDR2 FQGTGA. CDR3: CASSLTGGSYNEQFF. CDR3 DNA sequence: TGTGCCAGCAGCTTAACAGGGGGCTCCTACAATGAGCAGTTCTTC. Full variable domain (outside the CDR3, taken from reference TRBV7-3 and TRBJ2-1): GAGVSQTPSNKVTEKGKYVELRCDPISGHTALYWYRQSLGQGPEFLIYFQGTGAADDSGLPNDRFFAVRPEGSVSTLKIQRTERGDSAVYLCASSLTGGSYNEQFFGPGTRLTVL.

CDR3 in amino acids: CASRTLGAALNTEAFF. The CDR3 nucleotides read TGTGCCAGCCGAACCTTGGGGGCAGCTTTGAACACTGAAGCTTTCTTT. This rearrangement joins TRBV28 to TRBJ1-1, with D possibly matching TRBD1 (6 bases). Trimming stripped 8 bases from V and 0 bases from J, with 19 bases between. This CDR3 contains 16 residues. CDR1 is MDHEN and CDR2 is SYDVKM in the germline V gene.

The chain recombines TRBV12-5 with TRBJ1-1; D remains ambiguous. With 6 bases removed from V and 1 base from J, the gap between germline ends came to 15 bases. The CDR3 has 15 residues. CDR1 and CDR2 from the germline V gene are LGHNT and FRNRAP. The CDR3 coding sequence is TGTGCTAGTGGGCTTCTCGAGGCGGGGAACACTGAAGCTTTCTTT. Translation gives CASGLLEAGNTEAFF.

This sequence joins TRBV27 and TRBJ2-6; maybe TRBD1 (8 bases). V lost 11 bases and J 0 bases, leaving 29 bases between the germline ends. This CDR3 spans 20 amino acids. Germline CDR1 MNHEY, CDR2 SMNVEV (reference sequence). The CDR3 protein is CASRGRGQGAYSSGANVLTF. The DNA for the CDR3 is TGTGCCTCCCGGGGGCGGGGGCAGGGGGCTTATAGCTCTGGGGCCAACGTCCTGACTTTC.

The chain couples TRBV5-1 to TRBJ2-5; D not resolved. Trimming shortened V by 0 bases and J by 1 base, and 13 bases separated the two germline ends. The germline V gene has CDR1 SGHRS and CDR2 YFSETQ. The CDR3 has 16 amino acids. CDR3 loop: CASSLVLANTQETQYF. As DNA, the CDR3 is TGCGCCAGCAGCTTGGTGTTAGCTAATACCCAAGAGACCCAGTACTTC.

V and J are TRBV13 and TRBJ2-3, with a tentative D call TRBD1 (7 bases). V lost 5 bases and J lost 6, with 15 bases in between. The CDR3 is 14 amino acids. CDR1 is PRHDT and CDR2 is FYEKMQ in the germline V gene (reference sequence). The CDR3 DNA follows: TGTGCCAGCAGCCCTCAGACAGGGAGGGATACGCAGTATTTT. It encodes CASSPQTGRDTQYF.

The chain employs TRBV29-1 and TRBJ1-2; D is perhaps TRBD1 (5 bases). V dropped 3 bases and J dropped 0 bases, with 8 bases sitting between them. Germline-derived CDR1 and CDR2 are SQVTM and ANQGSEA. The CDR3 contains 13 residues. CDR3 in DNA: TGCAGCGTTGACACGACAGCTAACTATGGCTACACCTTC. Protein: CSVDTTANYGYTF. Full variable domain (rest looked up from reference TRBV29-1 and TRBJ1-2): SAVISQKPSRDICQRGTSLTIQCQVDSQVTMMFWYRQQPGQSLTLIATANQGSEATYESGFVIDKFPISRPNLTFSTLTVSNMSPEDSSIYLCSVDTTANYGYTFGSGTRLTVV.

V usage is TRBV19 and J usage is TRBJ1-4; D possibly corresponds to TRBD1 (6 bases). Germline CDR1 is LNHDA and CDR2 is SQIVND (reference sequence). With 4 bases removed from V and 7 bases from J, the gap between germline ends came to 13 bases. CDR3 length: 14 residues. CDR3 nucleotides: TGTGCCAGTAGTACCGACAGGACCAGTGAAAAACTGTTTTTT. Protein sequence: CASSTDRTSEKLFF.